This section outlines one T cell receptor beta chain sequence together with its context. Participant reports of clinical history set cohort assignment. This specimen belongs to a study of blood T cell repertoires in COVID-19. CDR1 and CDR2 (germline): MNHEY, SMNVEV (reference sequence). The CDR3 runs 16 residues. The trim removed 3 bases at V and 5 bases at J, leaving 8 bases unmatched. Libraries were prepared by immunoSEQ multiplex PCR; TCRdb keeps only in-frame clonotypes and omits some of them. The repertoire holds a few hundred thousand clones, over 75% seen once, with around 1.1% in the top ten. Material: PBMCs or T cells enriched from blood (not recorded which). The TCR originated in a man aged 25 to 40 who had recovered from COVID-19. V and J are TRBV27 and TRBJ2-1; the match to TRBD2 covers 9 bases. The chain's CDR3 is CASSLKREVSHNEQFF. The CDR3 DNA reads TGTGCCAGCAGTTTGAAGCGGGAGGTGTCCCACAATGAGCAGTTCTTC.